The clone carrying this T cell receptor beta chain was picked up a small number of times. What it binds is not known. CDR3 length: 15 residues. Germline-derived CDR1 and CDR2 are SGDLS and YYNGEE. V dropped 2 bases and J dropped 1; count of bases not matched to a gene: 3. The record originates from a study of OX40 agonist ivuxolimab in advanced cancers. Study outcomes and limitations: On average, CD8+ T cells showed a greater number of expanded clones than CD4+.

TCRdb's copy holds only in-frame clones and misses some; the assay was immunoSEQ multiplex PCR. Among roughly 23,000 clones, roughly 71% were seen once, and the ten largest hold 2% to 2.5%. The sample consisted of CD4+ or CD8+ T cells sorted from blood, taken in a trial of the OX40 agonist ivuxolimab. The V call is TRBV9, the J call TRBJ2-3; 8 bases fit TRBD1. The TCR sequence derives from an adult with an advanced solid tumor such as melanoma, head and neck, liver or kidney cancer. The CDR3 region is CASSVGQGGTDTQYF. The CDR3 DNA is TGTGCCAGCAGCGTCGGACAGGGCGGCACAGATACGCAGTATTTT.